These 12 T cell receptor beta chains came from one sample sequenced in a study of blood T cell repertoires in COVID-19. Libraries were prepared by immunoSEQ multiplex PCR; TCRdb keeps only in-frame clonotypes and omits some of them. There are around 52,000 clones in the sample; around 80% occur only once, and about 5.2% lies in the top ten. The specimen was peripheral blood. These receptors originate from a human donor in a cohort sampled during active COVID-19.

The chain employs TRBV19 and TRBJ1-5, with unresolved D. Between the trimmed V and J ends, which lost 6 bases and 1 base, there was a span of 13 bases. In germline, CDR1 is LNHDA, CDR2 SQIVND (reference sequence). The length of the CDR3 is 15 residues. The CDR3 here is CASRMPGMSNQPQHF. DNA of the CDR3: TGTGCCAGTAGGATGCCGGGAATGAGCAATCAGCCCCAGCATTTT.

The CDR3 sequence: CAWSGLAGGSDTQYF. The CDR3 DNA is TGTGCCTGGAGTGGACTAGCGGGGGGGTCCGATACGCAGTATTTT. The chain is built from TRBV30 and TRBJ2-3; 14 bases fit TRBD2. In germline, CDR1 is GTSNPN, CDR2 SVGIG (reference sequence). V was clipped by 1 base and J by 6 bases; unmatched bases: 3. There are 15 residues in the CDR3.

This clone was seen only a few times. This chain joins TRBV6-6 and TRBJ1-5, with 7 bases that match TRBD1. The CDR3 length is 16 residues. The V and J ends lost 6 bases and 0 bases, in that order; junction bases with no gene match: 8. Looked up from germline, CDR1 is MNHNY and CDR2 is SVGAGI (reference sequence). In DNA form, the CDR3 reads TGTGCCAGCAGGGATACACAGGGGCTTAGCAATCAGCCCCAGCATTTT. The encoded protein is CASRDTQGLSNQPQHF.

The rearrangement uses TRBV5-1 and TRBJ1-1, with D possibly being TRBD1 (5 bases). In germline, CDR1 is SGHRS, CDR2 YFSETQ. The CDR3 has 16 amino acids. V lost 3 bases and J 1 base, leaving 16 bases between the germline ends. This chain's CDR3 is CASSWGGRARNTEAFF. The CDR3 nucleotides are TGCGCCAGCAGCTGGGGGGGACGGGCGCGGAACACTGAAGCTTTCTTT.

The rearrangement joins TRBV7-9 to TRBJ1-1; TRBD1 matches 7 bases. V lost 4 bases, J lost 3 bases, and 17 bases stayed unmatched. Germline-derived CDR1 and CDR2 are SEHNR and FQNEAQ (reference sequence). This CDR3 is built from 18 residues. The CDR3 sequence: CASSSYRGGRSWDTEAFF. The DNA for the CDR3 is TGTGCCAGCAGCTCTTACAGGGGAGGAAGGTCGTGGGACACTGAAGCTTTCTTT.

The chain combines TRBV6-2 or TRBV6-3 with TRBJ1-1; tentative D call: TRBD1 (5 bases). CDR1 and CDR2 from the germline V gene are MNHEY and SVGEGT. The CDR3 covers 17 residues. Deletions cut 6 bases from V and 0 bases from J, with 20 bases between. The CDR3 spells CASSKLPGSGLNTEAFF. The CDR3 DNA follows: TGTGCCAGCAGCAAACTTCCAGGGTCCGGGCTGAACACTGAAGCTTTCTTT.

The V call is TRBV2, the J call TRBJ1-1; 7 bases align to TRBD1. Germline-derived CDR1 and CDR2 are SNHLY and FYNNEI. V shed 6 bases, J shed 6 bases, and the junction held 7 bases outside the gene matches. CDR3 length: 13 amino acids. Here the CDR3 reads CASRRDSQAEAFF. DNA of the CDR3: TGTGCCAGCAGGAGGGACAGTCAAGCTGAAGCTTTCTTT.

The sample holds one count of this clone. The rearrangement uses TRBV2 and TRBJ2-3; maybe TRBD1 (6 bases). This CDR3 comprises 16 residues. CDR1 is SNHLY and CDR2 is FYNNEI in the germline V gene. Trimming stripped 7 bases from V and 2 bases from J, with 19 bases between. CDR3 nucleotide sequence: TGTGCCAGCAAGACATCCAGGACAGTCTACACAGATACGCAGTATTTT. As protein: CASKTSRTVYTDTQYF.

The rearrangement uses TRBV4-1 and TRBJ2-2, with D perhaps matching TRBD2 (5 bases). CDR1 and CDR2 (germline): MGHRA, YSYEKL. This CDR3 spans 14 amino acids. V was cut by 0 bases and J by 4 bases, with 6 bases left in between. The CDR3 DNA is TGCGCCAGCAGCCAAGATCGGGGCACCGGGGAGCTGTTTTTT. It encodes CASSQDRGTGELFF.

The rearrangement uses TRBV18 and TRBJ2-1, with 8 bases lining up with TRBD1. From germline, CDR1 is KGHSH and CDR2 LQKENI. V shed 4 bases and J 7 bases; nucleotides not matched to a gene: 12. There are 16 residues in the CDR3. CDR3 nucleotide sequence: TGTGCCAGCTCACGCGAGACAGGGGCGGAGGGGAATGAGCAGTTCTTC. This encodes CASSRETGAEGNEQFF.

V is TRBV6-4 and J is TRBJ1-1, with a tentative D call TRBD1 (6 bases). Germline-derived CDR1 and CDR2 are MRHNA and SNTAGT. The V gene lost 6 bases and the J gene lost 5 bases, with 16 bases spanning the gap. This CDR3 has 14 amino acids. For the CDR3, the DNA is TGTGCCAGCAGCCCACAGGGATTGGCGACTGAAGCTTTCTTT. Translation gives CASSPQGLATEAFF.

This clone showed up just a few times. The rearrangement uses TRBV9 and TRBJ2-2; 11 positions match TRBD2. This CDR3 spans 18 amino acids. Germline V gene sequence: CDR1 SGDLS, CDR2 YYNGEE. Trimming at V came to 1 base and at J to 2 bases, leaving 7 bases not matched to a gene. CDR3 bases: TGTGCCAGCAGCGTAATAGCGGGGGGGTTCTACAACACCGGGGAGCTGTTTTTT. It yields the protein CASSVIAGGFYNTGELFF.